This entry is about one T cell receptor beta chain. This specimen comes from a study of blood T cell repertoires in COVID-19. As for the study in general: T cells, B-cell-depleted T cells, or PBMCs supplied cDNA or gDNA.

Germline CDR1 DFQATT, CDR2 SNEGSKA (reference sequence). Trimming left V 5 bases short and J 7 bases short, with 6 bases between. CDR3 size: 10 residues. Source study methods: Amplification of reference gene primers was used by the study to estimate nucleated cell counts. The table came from immunoSEQ multiplex PCR; TCRdb's copy has only in-frame clones and leaves some out. The D gene and trimming were derived from the DNA, and the V and J assignments and clone size from that table. The repertoire holds about 110,000 clones, with about 80% as singletons. This clonotype originated in a woman of 80 years or more with acute or convalescent COVID-19. J is TRBJ2-1 and V is TRBV20-1; no clear D. The sample consisted of peripheral blood. Written as DNA, the CDR3 is TGCAGTGCTCAGGTAAATGAGCAGTTCTTC. As protein: CSAQVNEQFF.